Shown below are 18 T cell receptor beta chains from a single sample sequenced in a study of cytomegalovirus exposure and HLA in healthy donors. The PCR had 60 Vbeta and 13 Jbeta primers. Clones were sequenced by immunoSEQ multiplex PCR, and TCRdb holds only the in-frame ones, with some missing. Of 100,000 to 150,000 clones listed, 80% are singletons. The specimen sequenced was PBMCs. These receptors came from a man aged 45 to 65 in good health and CMV-seronegative.

There are a few counts of this clone. V is TRBV9 and J is TRBJ1-1; D ambiguous. CDR3 size: 15 residues. The V and J ends lost 4 bases and 1 base respectively, with 14 bases between them. Germline V gene lookup returns CDR1 SGDLS and CDR2 YYNGEE. CDR3 in amino acids: CASSSPTETNTEAFF. The CDR3, as DNA: TGTGCCAGCAGCTCCCCCACAGAGACGAACACTGAAGCTTTCTTT.

V usage is TRBV6-1 and J usage is TRBJ1-2, with 10 bases aligning to TRBD1. The J segment lost 2 bases and the V segment lost 4 bases, leaving 4 bases of the junction unmatched. CDR1 is MNHNS and CDR2 is SASEGT in the germline V gene. This CDR3 has 15 residues. The CDR3 nucleotides are TGTGCCAGCAGTGCTCCGGGACAGGGGAACTATGGCTACACCTTC. It encodes CASSAPGQGNYGYTF.

V is TRBV10-3 and J is TRBJ1-1; D gene ambiguous. Trimming shortened V by 0 bases and J by 2 bases, and 10 bases separated the two germline ends. Germline V gene sequence: CDR1 ENHRY, CDR2 SYGVKD. This CDR3 has 15 residues. CDR3 region: CAISESARGNTEAFF. CDR3 in DNA: TGTGCCATCAGTGAGTCTGCTCGGGGTAACACTGAAGCTTTCTTT.

This clone was seen just once. J is TRBJ1-1 and V is TRBV30; 8 bases are a match to TRBD1. The CDR3 length is 13 residues. J was trimmed by 10 bases and V by 4 bases; bases with no gene match: 11. CDR1 GTSNPN and CDR2 SVGIG come from the germline V gene (reference sequence). CDR3 in amino acids: CAWNPGQELGAFF. The CDR3, as DNA: TGTGCCTGGAATCCGGGACAGGAGCTTGGAGCTTTCTTT.

The rearrangement uses TRBV27 and TRBJ2-5, with a possible D match to TRBD1 (6 bases). This CDR3 has 12 amino acids. Germline CDR1 reads MNHEY; CDR2 reads SMNVEV (reference sequence). The V and J ends lost 7 bases and 5 bases respectively, with 11 bases between them. The CDR3 nucleotides read TGTGCCAGCACGTCTCAGGGGGAGACCCAGTACTTC. Its translation: CASTSQGETQYF.

The chain employs TRBV7-8 and TRBJ1-5, with 8 nucleotides matching TRBD1. Germline V CDR1 and CDR2: SGHVS, FQNEAQ. V gave up 5 bases and J gave up 15 bases; unmatched junction bases: 24. The CDR3 has 17 residues. The CDR3, as DNA: TGTGCCAGCAGCCCCGTGGCACAGGGGGGTTCTCCAAGCTCGGGGCATTTT. Encoded protein: CASSPVAQGGSPSSGHF.

This sequence joins TRBV4-2 and TRBJ1-1; TRBD1 is a possible D gene (6 bases). V shed 2 bases and J shed 8 bases, with 12 bases lying between them. Germline V CDR1 and CDR2: LGHNA, YNFKEQ. The length of the CDR3 is 13 residues. Here the CDR3 reads CASSQNRVGEAFF. The CDR3 DNA follows: TGTGCCAGCAGCCAAAACAGGGTGGGAGAAGCTTTCTTT.

The V call is TRBV4-2, the J call TRBJ1-5; TRBD1 is a possible D gene (5 bases). CDR3 length equals 18 residues. Trimming cost V 3 bases and J 0 bases, with 18 bases left between them. CDR1 is LGHNA, CDR2 YNFKEQ, per germline. The CDR3, as DNA: TGTGCCAGCAGCCATGGAATTCAGGGAGGGGATAGCAATCAGCCCCAGCATTTT. It is translated as CASSHGIQGGDSNQPQHF.

The chain uses TRBV7-9 and TRBJ2-1, with 9 bases identical to TRBD1. Germline assignment: CDR1 SEHNR and CDR2 FQNEAQ (reference sequence). The CDR3 totals 14 residues. V dropped 5 bases and J dropped 8; count of bases not matched to a gene: 7. CDR3 region: CASSPWTGVDEQFF. CDR3 DNA: TGTGCCAGCAGCCCCTGGACAGGGGTGGATGAGCAGTTCTTC.

The V and J genes are TRBV7-9 and TRBJ1-2; D ambiguous. In germline, CDR1 is SEHNR, CDR2 FQNEAQ (reference sequence). This CDR3 comprises 16 residues. V was pared by 5 bases and J by 8 bases, with 24 bases between. The CDR3 DNA sequence: TGTGCCAGCAGCCCACTTACCCCGATGGAGGGAGAAGGCTACACCTTC. Its protein is CASSPLTPMEGEGYTF.

The J gene is TRBJ1-5, the V gene TRBV9; the D is unclear. The V and J ends lost 3 bases and 3 bases respectively, with 10 bases between them. CDR1 and CDR2 from the germline V gene are SGDLS and YYNGEE. The CDR3 contains 14 residues. The CDR3 is CASSEAGSNQPQHF. The CDR3 DNA reads TGTGCCAGCAGCGAAGCGGGTTCCAATCAGCCCCAGCATTTT.

This chain joins TRBV19 and TRBJ1-1; 7 bases align to TRBD1. Germline V lookup: CDR1 LNHDA, CDR2 SQIVND (reference sequence). The CDR3 runs 14 residues. V lost 3 bases, J lost 4 bases, and 5 bases stayed unmatched. CDR3 in DNA: TGTGCCAGTAGTATTAGGGCAGGGGGCACTGAAGCTTTCTTT. Protein: CASSIRAGGTEAFF.

The V gene is TRBV6-1, the J gene TRBJ1-3; D is unclear. This CDR3 has 15 residues. V was shortened by 2 bases and J by 0 bases, with 8 bases between the two germline ends. Germline V gene lookup returns CDR1 MNHNS and CDR2 SASEGT. The CDR3: CASSEMVHSGNTIYF. CDR3 DNA sequence: TGTGCCAGCAGTGAAATGGTACACTCTGGAAACACCATATATTTT.

V is TRBV5-1 and J is TRBJ2-3; D gene unclear. The CDR3 runs 11 residues. The germline CDR1 and CDR2 sequences are SGHRS and YFSETQ. The V and J ends lost 1 base and 5 bases respectively, with 2 bases between them. The CDR3 bases are TGCGCCAGCAGCTTGCAAGATACGCAGTATTTT. Its protein product is CASSLQDTQYF. Based on the CDR3 plus reference TRBV5-1 and TRBJ2-3, the full variable domain is KAGVTQTPRYLIKTRGQQVTLSCSPISGHRSVSWYQQTPGQGLQFLFEYFSETQRNKGNFPGRFSGRQFSNSRSEMNVSTLELGDSALYLCASSLQDTQYFGPGTRLTVL.

The rearrangement uses TRBV18 and TRBJ1-1, with D unresolved. V was trimmed by 2 bases and J by 4 bases, leaving 14 bases between them. Germline V CDR1 and CDR2: KGHSH, LQKENI. This CDR3 comprises 15 residues. CDR3 bases: TGTGCCAGCTCACCAACTGGGGAGGACGGCACTGAAGCTTTCTTT. It specifies CASSPTGEDGTEAFF.

The rearrangement links TRBV7-2 to TRBJ2-3; tentatively, D is TRBD2 (5 bases). V was clipped by 7 bases and J by 3 bases, with 8 bases between them. CDR3 length equals 12 residues. Germline-derived CDR1 and CDR2 are SGHTA and FQGNSA. The DNA of the CDR3 is TGTGCCAGCACCCGGGGAACAGATACGCAGTATTTT. This translates into CASTRGTDTQYF.

About this clone itself: Other DNA sequences from this sample encode an identical CDR3 as well. The gene calls are TRBV19 and TRBJ2-1; no clear D gene. Trimming took 5 bases from V and 0 from J, leaving 5 bases between them. This CDR3 has 13 amino acids. Germline values: CDR1 LNHDA, CDR2 SQIVND (reference sequence). CDR3 DNA sequence: TGTGCCAGTAGTGGCAGCTCCTACAATGAGCAGTTCTTC. Amino acid sequence: CASSGSSYNEQFF. The full variable domain, with the rest looked up from reference TRBV19 and TRBJ2-1, is DGGITQSPKYLFRKEGQNVTLSCEQNLNHDAMYWYRQDPGQGLRLIYYSQIVNDFQKGDIAEGYSVSREKKESFPLTVTSAQKNPTAFYLCASSGSSYNEQFFGPGTRLTVL.

CDR3 sequence (DNA): TGTGCCACCCACGACACCCCCTACGAGCAGTACTTC. Translating it yields CATHDTPYEQYF. The gene calls are TRBV28 and TRBJ2-7; no definite D call. This CDR3 is built from 12 residues. Germline CDR1 and CDR2: MDHEN and SYDVKM. V shed 10 bases and J shed 2 bases, with 12 bases lying between them.